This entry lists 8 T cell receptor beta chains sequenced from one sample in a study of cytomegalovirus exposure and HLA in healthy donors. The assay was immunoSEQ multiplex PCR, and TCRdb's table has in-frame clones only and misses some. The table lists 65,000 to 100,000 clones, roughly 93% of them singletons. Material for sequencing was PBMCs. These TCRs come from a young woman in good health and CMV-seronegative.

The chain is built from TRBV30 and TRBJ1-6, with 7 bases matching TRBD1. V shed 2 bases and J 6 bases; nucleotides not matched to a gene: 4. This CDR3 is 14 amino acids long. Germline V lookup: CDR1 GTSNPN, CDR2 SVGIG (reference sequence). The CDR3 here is CAWSRNRGNSPLHF. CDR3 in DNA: TGTGCCTGGAGTAGGAACAGGGGTAATTCACCCCTCCACTTT. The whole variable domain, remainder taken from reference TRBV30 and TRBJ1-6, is SQTIHQWPATLVQPVGSPLSLECTVEGTSNPNLYWYRQAAGRGLQLLFYSVGIGQISSEVPQNLSASRPQDRQFILSSKKLLLSDSGFYLCAWSRNRGNSPLHFGNGTRLTVT.

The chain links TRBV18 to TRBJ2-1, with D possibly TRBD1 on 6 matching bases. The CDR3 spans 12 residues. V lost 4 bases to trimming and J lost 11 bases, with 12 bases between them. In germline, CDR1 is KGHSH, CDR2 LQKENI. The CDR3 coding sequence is TGTGCCAGCTCACTAAACAGGGAGCAGCAGTTCTTC. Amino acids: CASSLNREQQFF.

DNA for the CDR3: TGTGCCAGCAGCCTTGGACACCTACTTAACTATGGCTACACCTTC. Translated, it gives CASSLGHLLNYGYTF. J is TRBJ1-2 and V is TRBV5-6; tentative D call: TRBD1 (5 bases). CDR1 is SGHDT, CDR2 YYEEEE, per germline. V was clipped by 4 bases and J by 1 base, with 14 bases between them. CDR3 length equals 15 residues.

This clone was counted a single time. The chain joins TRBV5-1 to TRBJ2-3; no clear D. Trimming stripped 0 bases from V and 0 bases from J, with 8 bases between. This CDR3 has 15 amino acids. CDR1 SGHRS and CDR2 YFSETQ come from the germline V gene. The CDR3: CASSLALYSTDTQYF. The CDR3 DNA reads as TGCGCCAGCAGCTTGGCCCTTTATAGCACAGATACGCAGTATTTT.

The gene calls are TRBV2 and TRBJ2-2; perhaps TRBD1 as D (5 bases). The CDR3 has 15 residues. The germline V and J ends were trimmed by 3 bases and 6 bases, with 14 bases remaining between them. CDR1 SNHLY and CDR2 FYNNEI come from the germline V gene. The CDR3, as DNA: TGTGCCAGCAGTGATAGGGGAAAGTGGCCCGGGGAGCTGTTTTTT. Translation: CASSDRGKWPGELFF.

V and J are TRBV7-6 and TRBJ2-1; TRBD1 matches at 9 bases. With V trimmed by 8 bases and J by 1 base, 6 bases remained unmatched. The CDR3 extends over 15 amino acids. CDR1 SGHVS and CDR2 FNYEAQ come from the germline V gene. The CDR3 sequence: CASFAGTGSYNEQFF. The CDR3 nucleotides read TGTGCCAGCTTCGCCGGGACAGGGTCCTACAATGAGCAGTTCTTC.

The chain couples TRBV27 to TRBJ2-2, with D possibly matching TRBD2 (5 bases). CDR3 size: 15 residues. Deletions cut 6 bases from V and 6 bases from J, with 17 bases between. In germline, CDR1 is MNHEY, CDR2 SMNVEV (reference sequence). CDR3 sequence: CASRTGVHRSGELFF. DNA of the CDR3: TGTGCCAGCAGGACCGGGGTTCATAGGTCCGGGGAGCTGTTTTTT.

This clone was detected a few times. This CDR3 reads CASSLNGAGNTGELFF. The CDR3 DNA reads as TGTGCCAGCAGCTTAAACGGTGCGGGGAACACCGGGGAGCTGTTTTTT. The rearrangement links TRBV7-3 to TRBJ2-2; D perhaps matches TRBD2 (5 bases). The V end was cut by 1 base, the J end by 1 base, with 10 bases between. Per germline, CDR1 SGHTA and CDR2 FQGTGA. The CDR3 sequence is 16 residues long.